These T cell receptor beta chains were read from a single sample in a study of OX40 agonist ivuxolimab in advanced cancers. Sequencing was performed with immunoSEQ multiplex PCR; in TCRdb, only in-frame clones are kept and a portion is missing. The top ten hold approximately 0.99% of the sample, which has roughly 68,000 clones, less than 95% seen once. The input for sequencing was CD4+ or CD8+ T cells sorted from blood, taken in a trial of the OX40 agonist ivuxolimab. The receptor source for this set is an adult with an advanced solid tumor such as melanoma, head and neck, liver or kidney cancer. Both conserved end residues are part of each CDR3. D genes are given only for firm matches. For some rows the clone size is stated as once, few or many, or as a class when expanded; others skip it.

v_call	j_call	clone_size	d_call	cdr3_aa	cdr3_nt
TRBV7-8	TRBJ2-7	NA	NA	CASSFSDDYEQYF	TGTGCCAGCAGCTTCTCGGACGACTACGAGCAGTACTTC
TRBV5-4	TRBJ2-3	NA	NA	CASSSVYSTDTQYF	TGTGCCAGCAGCTCGGTATACAGCACAGATACGCAGTATTTT
TRBV14	TRBJ2-7	NA	NA	CASSRQVEGEQYF	TGTGCCAGCAGCCGACAGGTGGAAGGGGAGCAGTACTTC
TRBV19	TRBJ1-2	NA	TRBD1	CATQDRGLYGYTF	TGTGCCACCCAGGACAGGGGGTTATATGGCTACACCTTC
TRBV5-6	TRBJ1-2	NA	TRBD1	CASSLTGAINYGYTF	TGTGCCAGCAGCTTGACAGGGGCCATTAACTATGGCTACACCTTC
TRBV2	TRBJ2-3	NA	NA	CASSTEGVTQYF	TGTGCCAGCTCCACCGAGGGGGTTACGCAGTATTTT
TRBV9	TRBJ2-1	once	TRBD2	CASSPGLAGGSSSYNEQFF	TGTGCCAGCAGCCCTGGACTAGCGGGGGGTAGTAGCTCCTACAATGAGCAGTTCTTC
TRBV28	TRBJ1-1	NA	TRBD1	CASSLPTGQSTEAFF	TGTGCCAGCAGTTTACCGACAGGGCAAAGCACTGAAGCTTTCTTT
TRBV29-1	TRBJ1-1	NA	NA	CSGGTENTEAFF	TGCAGCGGCGGAACAGAGAACACTGAAGCTTTCTTT
TRBV11-2	TRBJ2-7	NA	NA	CASSLQVSYEQYF	TGTGCCAGCAGCTTGCAGGTCTCCTACGAGCAGTACTTC
TRBV13	TRBJ2-2	once	TRBD1	CASSSPGTGGIGELFF	TGTGCCAGCAGCTCCCCCGGGACAGGGGGTATCGGGGAGCTGTTTTTT
TRBV19	TRBJ1-4	NA	NA	CASSISATNEKLFF	TGTGCCAGTAGTATTTCAGCAACTAATGAAAAACTGTTTTTT
TRBV27	TRBJ2-7	NA	TRBD2	CASSPKGLAGSYEQYF	TGTGCCAGCAGTCCGAAGGGACTAGCGGGGTCCTACGAGCAGTACTTC
TRBV4-1	TRBJ1-5	NA	NA	CASSQVGTGNNQPQHF	TGCGCCAGCAGCCAAGTGGGCACAGGGAACAATCAGCCCCAGCATTTT
TRBV10-1	TRBJ2-1	NA	TRBD2	CASSGASGIVNEQFF	TGCGCCAGCAGTGGGGCCAGCGGGATAGTGAATGAGCAGTTCTTC
TRBV18	TRBJ2-2	NA	NA	CASSPSGELFF	TGTGCCAGCTCACCATCCGGGGAGCTGTTTTTT
TRBV10-3	TRBJ1-2	NA	TRBD1	CAISPPGQGYGYTF	TGTGCCATCAGCCCGCCGGGACAGGGATATGGCTACACCTTC
TRBV19	TRBJ1-2	once	NA	CASTQSKGDYGYTF	TGTGCCAGTACCCAATCCAAAGGGGACTATGGCTACACCTTC
TRBV1	TRBJ2-5	NA	NA	CTSSSGSEETQYF	TGCACCAGCAGTAGCGGGTCAGAAGAGACCCAGTACTTC
TRBV29-1	TRBJ2-3	NA	TRBD1	CSVGTGGNTDTQYF	TGCAGCGTAGGGACAGGGGGCAACACAGATACGCAGTATTTT
TRBV6-1	TRBJ2-2	NA	NA	CASDLSRITGELFF	TGTGCCAGCGATCTGAGCCGGATCACCGGGGAGCTGTTTTTT
TRBV6-5	TRBJ2-4	NA	NA	CASSELGYVF	TGTGCCAGCAGTGAATTGGGCTACGTGTTC
TRBV18	TRBJ1-1	NA	TRBD1	CASSSTGAAFF	TGTGCCAGCTCCTCGACAGGGGCCGCTTTCTTT
TRBV21-1	TRBJ2-7	NA	NA	CASSAWRSDEQYF	TGTGCCAGCAGCGCCTGGAGGTCGGACGAGCAGTACTTC
TRBV2	TRBJ1-4	NA	NA	CAISTSEKLFF	TGTGCCATCTCCACCTCCGAAAAACTGTTTTTT
TRBV27	TRBJ2-3	NA	NA	CASSYALTDTQYF	TGTGCCAGCAGTTACGCCCTCACAGATACGCAGTATTTT